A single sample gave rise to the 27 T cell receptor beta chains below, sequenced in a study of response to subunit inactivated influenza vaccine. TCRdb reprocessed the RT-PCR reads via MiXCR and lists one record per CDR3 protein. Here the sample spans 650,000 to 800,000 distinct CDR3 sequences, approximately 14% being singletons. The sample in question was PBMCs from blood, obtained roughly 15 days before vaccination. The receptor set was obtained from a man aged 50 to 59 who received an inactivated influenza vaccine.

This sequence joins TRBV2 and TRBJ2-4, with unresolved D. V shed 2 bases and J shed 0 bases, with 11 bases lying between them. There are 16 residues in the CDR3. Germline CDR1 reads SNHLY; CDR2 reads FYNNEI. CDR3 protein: CASSELSPLAKNIQYF. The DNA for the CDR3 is TGTGCCAGCAGTGAATTGAGCCCACTAGCCAAAAACATTCAGTACTTC.

The CDR3 is CASSPIDGRYEQYF. CDR3 nucleotides: TGTGCCAGCAGCCCGATAGATGGCCGGTACGAGCAGTACTTC. This chain links TRBV27 with TRBJ2-7; D uncertain. Trimming took 6 bases from V and 4 from J, leaving 16 bases between them. Germline lookup yields CDR1 MNHEY and CDR2 SMNVEV (reference sequence). This CDR3 is built from 14 residues.

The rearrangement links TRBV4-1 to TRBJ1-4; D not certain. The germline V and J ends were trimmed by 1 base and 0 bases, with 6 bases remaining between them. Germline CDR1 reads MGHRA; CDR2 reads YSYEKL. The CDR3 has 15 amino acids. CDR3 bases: TGCGCCAGCAGCCAAGTGGTTGCAACTAATGAAAAACTGTTTTTT. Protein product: CASSQVVATNEKLFF.

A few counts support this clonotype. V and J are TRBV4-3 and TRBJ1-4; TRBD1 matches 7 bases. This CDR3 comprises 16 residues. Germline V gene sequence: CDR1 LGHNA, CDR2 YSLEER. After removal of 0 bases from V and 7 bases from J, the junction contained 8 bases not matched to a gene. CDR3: CASSQDGTGVLEKLFF. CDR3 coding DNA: TGCGCCAGCAGCCAAGATGGAACAGGGGTGCTTGAAAAACTGTTTTTT.

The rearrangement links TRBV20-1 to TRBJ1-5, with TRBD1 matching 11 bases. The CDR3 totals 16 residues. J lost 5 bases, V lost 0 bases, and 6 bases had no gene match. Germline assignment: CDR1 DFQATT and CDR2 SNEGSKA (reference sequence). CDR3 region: CSARDGTGGVDQPQHF. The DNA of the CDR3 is TGCAGTGCTAGAGACGGGACAGGGGGTGTCGATCAGCCCCAGCATTTT.

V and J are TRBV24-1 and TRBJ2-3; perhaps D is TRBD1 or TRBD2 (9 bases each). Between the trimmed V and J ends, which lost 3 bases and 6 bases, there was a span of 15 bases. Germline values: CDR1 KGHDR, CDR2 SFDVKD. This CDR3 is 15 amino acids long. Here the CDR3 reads CATSDPSGTGDTQYF. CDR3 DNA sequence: TGTGCCACCAGTGATCCTAGCGGGACAGGGGATACGCAGTATTTT.

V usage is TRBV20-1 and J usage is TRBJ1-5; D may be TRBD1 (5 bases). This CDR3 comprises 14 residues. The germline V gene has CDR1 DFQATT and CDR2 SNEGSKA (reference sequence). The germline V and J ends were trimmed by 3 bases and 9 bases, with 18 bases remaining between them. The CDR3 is CSASPTGQVAPQHF. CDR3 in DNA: TGCAGTGCTAGTCCAACAGGTCAGGTTGCGCCCCAGCATTTT.

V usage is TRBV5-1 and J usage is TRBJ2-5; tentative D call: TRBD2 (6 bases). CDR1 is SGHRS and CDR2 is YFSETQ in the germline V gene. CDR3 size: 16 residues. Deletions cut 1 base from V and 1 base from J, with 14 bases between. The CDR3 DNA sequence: TGCGCCAGCAGCTTGTCACTAGCTGACAGCCAAGAGACCCAGTACTTC. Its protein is CASSLSLADSQETQYF.

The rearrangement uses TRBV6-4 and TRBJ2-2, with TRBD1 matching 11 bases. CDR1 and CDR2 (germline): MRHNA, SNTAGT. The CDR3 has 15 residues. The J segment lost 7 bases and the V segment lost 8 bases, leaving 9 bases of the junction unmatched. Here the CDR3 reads CASARTGGVGGELFF. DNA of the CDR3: TGTGCCAGCGCCAGGACAGGGGGCGTCGGCGGGGAGCTGTTTTTT.

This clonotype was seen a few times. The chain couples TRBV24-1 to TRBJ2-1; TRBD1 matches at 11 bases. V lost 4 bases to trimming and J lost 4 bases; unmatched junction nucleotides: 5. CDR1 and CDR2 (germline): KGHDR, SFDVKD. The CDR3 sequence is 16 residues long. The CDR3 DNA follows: TGTGCCACCAGTGAAACCGGGACAGGGGGTTACAATGAGCAGTTCTTC. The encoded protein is CATSETGTGGYNEQFF.

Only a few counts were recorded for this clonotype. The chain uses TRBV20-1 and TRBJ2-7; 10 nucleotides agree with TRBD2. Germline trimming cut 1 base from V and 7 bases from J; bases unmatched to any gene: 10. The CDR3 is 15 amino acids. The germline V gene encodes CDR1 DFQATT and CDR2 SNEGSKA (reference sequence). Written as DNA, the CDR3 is TGCAGTGCTAGAGGCAGCGGGAGGGCCTCGTGGGAGCAGTACTTC. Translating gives CSARGSGRASWEQYF.

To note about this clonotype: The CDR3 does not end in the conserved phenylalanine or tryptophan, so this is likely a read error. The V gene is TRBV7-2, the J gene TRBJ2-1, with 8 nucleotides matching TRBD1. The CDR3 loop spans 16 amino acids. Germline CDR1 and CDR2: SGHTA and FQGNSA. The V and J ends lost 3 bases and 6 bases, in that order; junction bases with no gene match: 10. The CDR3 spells CASSFLQGGLSNEQFL. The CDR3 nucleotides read TGTGCCAGCAGCTTTCTACAGGGGGGCCTTTCCAATGAGCAGTTCCTC.

The CDR3 sequence is CASSLVQTQYF. CDR3 DNA: TGTGCCAGCAGCTTAGTCCAGACCCAGTACTTC. The rearrangement links TRBV11-2 to TRBJ2-5; D is unclear. The CDR3 extends over 11 amino acids. Germline V gene data show CDR1 as SGHAT and CDR2 as FQNNGV. V shed 1 base and J shed 6 bases, with 3 bases lying between them.

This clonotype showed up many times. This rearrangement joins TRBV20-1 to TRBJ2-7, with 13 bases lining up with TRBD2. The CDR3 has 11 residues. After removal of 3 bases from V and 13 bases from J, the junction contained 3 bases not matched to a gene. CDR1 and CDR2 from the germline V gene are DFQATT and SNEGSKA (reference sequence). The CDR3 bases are TGCAGTGCTAGGACTAGCGGGAGGCTCTACTTC. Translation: CSARTSGRLYF.

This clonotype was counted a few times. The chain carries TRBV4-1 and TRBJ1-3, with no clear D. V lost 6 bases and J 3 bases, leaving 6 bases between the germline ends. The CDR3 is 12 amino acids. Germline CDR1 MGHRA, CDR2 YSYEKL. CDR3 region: CASRNGGNTIYF. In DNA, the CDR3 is TGCGCCAGCAGGAACGGTGGAAACACCATATATTTT.

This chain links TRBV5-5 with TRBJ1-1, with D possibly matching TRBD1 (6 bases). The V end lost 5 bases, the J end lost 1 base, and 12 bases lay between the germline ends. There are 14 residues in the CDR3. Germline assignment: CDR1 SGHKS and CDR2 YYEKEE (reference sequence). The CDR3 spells CASRPGVGNTEAFF. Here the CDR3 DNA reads TGTGCCAGCAGACCAGGGGTTGGGAACACTGAAGCTTTCTTT. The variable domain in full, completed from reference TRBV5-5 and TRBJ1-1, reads DAGVTQSPTHLIKTRGQQVTLRCSPISGHKSVSWYQQVLGQGPQFIFQYYEKEERGRGNFPDRFSARQFPNYSSELNVNALLLGDSALYLCASRPGVGNTEAFFGQGTRLTVV.

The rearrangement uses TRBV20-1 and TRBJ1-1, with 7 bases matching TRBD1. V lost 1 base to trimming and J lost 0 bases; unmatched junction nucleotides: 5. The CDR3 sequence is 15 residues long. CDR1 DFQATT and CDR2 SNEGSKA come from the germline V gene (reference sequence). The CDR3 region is CSARGGDSLNTEAFF. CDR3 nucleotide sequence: TGCAGTGCTAGAGGTGGGGACAGCTTGAACACTGAAGCTTTCTTT.

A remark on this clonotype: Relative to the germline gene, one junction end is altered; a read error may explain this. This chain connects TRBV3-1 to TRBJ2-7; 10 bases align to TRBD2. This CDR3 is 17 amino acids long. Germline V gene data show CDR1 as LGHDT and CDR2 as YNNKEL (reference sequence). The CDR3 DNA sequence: TGTACCAGCAGCCCAGCGGGGGGGAGTCTCCTCTCCTACGAGCAGTACTTC. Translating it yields CTSSPAGGSLLSYEQYF.

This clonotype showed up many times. CDR3 sequence (DNA): TGCAGCGTTCGATCTAGCGGATTATCCTACAATGAGCAGTTCTTC. Its protein product is CSVRSSGLSYNEQFF. V gene TRBV29-1 combines with J gene TRBJ2-1, with TRBD2 matching 7 bases. V shed 5 bases and J 1 base; nucleotides not matched to a gene: 8. In germline, CDR1 is SQVTM, CDR2 ANQGSEA. This CDR3 is 15 amino acids long.

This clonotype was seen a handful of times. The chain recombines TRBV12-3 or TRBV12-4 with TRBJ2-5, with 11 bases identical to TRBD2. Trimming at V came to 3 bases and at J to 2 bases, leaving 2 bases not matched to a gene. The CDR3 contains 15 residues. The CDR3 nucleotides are TGTGCCAGCAGTTTGACTAGCGGGGCTCAAGAGACCCAGTACTTC. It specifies CASSLTSGAQETQYF.

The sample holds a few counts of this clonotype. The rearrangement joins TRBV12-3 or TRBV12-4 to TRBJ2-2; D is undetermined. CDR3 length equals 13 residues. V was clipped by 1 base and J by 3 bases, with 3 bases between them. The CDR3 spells CASSLDHTGELFF. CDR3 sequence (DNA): TGTGCCAGCAGTTTAGACCACACCGGGGAGCTGTTTTTT.

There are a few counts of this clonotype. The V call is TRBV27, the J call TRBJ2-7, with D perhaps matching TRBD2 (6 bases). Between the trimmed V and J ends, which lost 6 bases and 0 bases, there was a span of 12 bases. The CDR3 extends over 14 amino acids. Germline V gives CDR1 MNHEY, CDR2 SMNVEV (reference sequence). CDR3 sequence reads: CASRLAKSSYEQYF. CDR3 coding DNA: TGTGCCAGCAGGCTAGCGAAAAGCTCCTACGAGCAGTACTTC.

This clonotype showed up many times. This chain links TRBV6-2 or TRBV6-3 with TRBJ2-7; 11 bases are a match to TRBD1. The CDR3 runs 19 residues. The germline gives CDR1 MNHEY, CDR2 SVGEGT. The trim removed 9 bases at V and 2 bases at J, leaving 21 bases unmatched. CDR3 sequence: CARRRRGQGARREAYEQYF. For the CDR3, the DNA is TGTGCCAGACGTCGCCGAGGACAGGGGGCGCGTAGAGAGGCCTACGAGCAGTACTTC.

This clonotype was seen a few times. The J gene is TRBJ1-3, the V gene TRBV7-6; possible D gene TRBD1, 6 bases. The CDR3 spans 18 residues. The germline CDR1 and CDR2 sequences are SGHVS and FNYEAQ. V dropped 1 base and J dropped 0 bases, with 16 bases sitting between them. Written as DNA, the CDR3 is TGTGCCAGCAGCTTAGGGCGATTCGGACAGCTCTCTGGAAACACCATATATTTT. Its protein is CASSLGRFGQLSGNTIYF.

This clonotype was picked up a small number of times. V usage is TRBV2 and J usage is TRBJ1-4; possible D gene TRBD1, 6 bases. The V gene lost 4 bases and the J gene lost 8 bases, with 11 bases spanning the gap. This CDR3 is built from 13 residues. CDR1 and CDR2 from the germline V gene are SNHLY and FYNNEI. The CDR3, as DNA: TGTGCCAGCAGTGGGCCGACAGGCGAAAAACTGTTTTTT. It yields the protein CASSGPTGEKLFF.

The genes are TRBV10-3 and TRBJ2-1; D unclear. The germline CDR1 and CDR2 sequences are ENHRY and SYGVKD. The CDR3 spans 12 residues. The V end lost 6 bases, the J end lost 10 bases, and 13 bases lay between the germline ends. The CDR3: CAIRTIEAEQFF. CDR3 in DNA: TGTGCCATCAGGACAATAGAGGCCGAGCAGTTCTTC.

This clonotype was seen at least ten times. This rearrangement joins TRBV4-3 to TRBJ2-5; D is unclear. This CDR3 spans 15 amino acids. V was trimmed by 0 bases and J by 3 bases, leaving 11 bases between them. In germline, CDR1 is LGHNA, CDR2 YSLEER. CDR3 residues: CASSQDFAGEETQYF. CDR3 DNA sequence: TGCGCCAGCAGCCAAGATTTTGCAGGTGAAGAGACCCAGTACTTC.